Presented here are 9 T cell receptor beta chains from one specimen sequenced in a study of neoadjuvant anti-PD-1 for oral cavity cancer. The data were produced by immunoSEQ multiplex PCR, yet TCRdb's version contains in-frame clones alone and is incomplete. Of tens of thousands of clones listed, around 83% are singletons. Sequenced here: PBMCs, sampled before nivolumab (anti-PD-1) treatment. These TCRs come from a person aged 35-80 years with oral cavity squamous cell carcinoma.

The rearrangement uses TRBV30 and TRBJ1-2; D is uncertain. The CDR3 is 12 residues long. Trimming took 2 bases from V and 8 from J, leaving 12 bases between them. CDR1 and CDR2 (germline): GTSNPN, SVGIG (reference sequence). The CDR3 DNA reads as TGTGCCTGGAGTACGGGATATTGGGGCTACACCTTC. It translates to CAWSTGYWGYTF.

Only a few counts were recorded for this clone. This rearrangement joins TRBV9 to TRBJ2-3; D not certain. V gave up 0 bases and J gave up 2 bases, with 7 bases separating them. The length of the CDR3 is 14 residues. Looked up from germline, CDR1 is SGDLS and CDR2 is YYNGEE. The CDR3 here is CASSVGRFTDTQYF. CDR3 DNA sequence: TGTGCCAGCAGCGTAGGAAGGTTCACAGATACGCAGTATTTT.

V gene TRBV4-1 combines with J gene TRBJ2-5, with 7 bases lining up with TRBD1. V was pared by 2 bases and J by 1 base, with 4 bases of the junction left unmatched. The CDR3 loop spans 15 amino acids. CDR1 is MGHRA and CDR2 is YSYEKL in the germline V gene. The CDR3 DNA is TGCGCCAGCAGCCAACTCAGGACAGGCCAAGAGACCCAGTACTTC. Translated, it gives CASSQLRTGQETQYF.

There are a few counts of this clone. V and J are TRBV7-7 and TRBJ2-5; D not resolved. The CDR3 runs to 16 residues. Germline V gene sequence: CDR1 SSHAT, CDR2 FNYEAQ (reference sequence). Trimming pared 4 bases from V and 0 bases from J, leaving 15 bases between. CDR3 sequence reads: CASSSGGSKNQETQYF. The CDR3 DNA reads TGTGCCAGCAGCTCGGGCGGCTCTAAGAACCAAGAGACCCAGTACTTC.

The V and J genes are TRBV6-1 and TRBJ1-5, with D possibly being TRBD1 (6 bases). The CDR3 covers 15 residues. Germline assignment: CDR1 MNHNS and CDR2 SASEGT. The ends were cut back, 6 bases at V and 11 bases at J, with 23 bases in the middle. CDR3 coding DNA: TGTGCCAGCAGCCTCAGCCGGGACACGGGATTGTCCCAGCATTTT. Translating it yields CASSLSRDTGLSQHF.

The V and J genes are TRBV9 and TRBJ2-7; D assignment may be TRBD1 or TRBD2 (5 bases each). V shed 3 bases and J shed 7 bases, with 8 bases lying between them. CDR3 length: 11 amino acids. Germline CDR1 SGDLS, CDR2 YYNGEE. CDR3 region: CASSAGREQYF. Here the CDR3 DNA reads TGTGCCAGCAGCGCGGGACGTGAGCAGTACTTC.

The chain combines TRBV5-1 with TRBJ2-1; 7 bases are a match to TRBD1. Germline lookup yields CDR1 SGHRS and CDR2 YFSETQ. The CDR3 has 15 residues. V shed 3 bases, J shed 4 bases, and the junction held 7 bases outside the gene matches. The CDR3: CASSYGTAGYNEQFF. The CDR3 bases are TGCGCCAGCAGCTACGGGACAGCCGGTTACAATGAGCAGTTCTTC.

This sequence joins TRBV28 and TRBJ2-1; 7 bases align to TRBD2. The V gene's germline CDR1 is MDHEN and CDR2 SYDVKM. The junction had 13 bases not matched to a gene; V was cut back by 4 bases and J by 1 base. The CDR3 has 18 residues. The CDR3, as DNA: TGTGCCAGCAGTTCGGGTCCCTATGTGCGGGGGTCCTACAATGAGCAGTTCTTC. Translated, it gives CASSSGPYVRGSYNEQFF.

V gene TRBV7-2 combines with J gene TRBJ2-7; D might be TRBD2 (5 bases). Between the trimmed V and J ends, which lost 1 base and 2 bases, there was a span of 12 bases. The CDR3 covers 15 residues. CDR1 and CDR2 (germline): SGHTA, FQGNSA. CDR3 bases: TGTGCCAGCAGCTTAGAGGTTAGCGCAGCCTACGAGCAGTACTTC. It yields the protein CASSLEVSAAYEQYF.